This TCR beta chain came from a study of T cell responses to AZD1222 COVID-19 vaccine. The study's findings and limits: Donor demographics were predominantly white British with a female majority; clonal diversity may be underestimated. Targets within unmutated variant regions were reportedly found for nearly half of spike-specific TCRs.

The repertoire was sequenced with immunoSEQ multiplex PCR; TCRdb's copy has only in-frame clones and lacks some. The sample carries about 100,000 clones, nearly 90% recorded once. Comments on this clone: Its antigen is as yet unknown.

Germline assignment: CDR1 LNHDA and CDR2 SQIVND (reference sequence). Trimming cost V 1 base and J 3 bases, with 13 bases left between them. CDR3 length: 15 amino acids. Source: peripheral blood, taken on day 0 of AZD1222 vaccination. This sequence was found in an adult in good health. The gene calls are TRBV19 and TRBJ2-7; perhaps TRBD1 as D (6 bases). The CDR3 region has the DNA TGTGCCAGTAGTATAGGGTCAGGGGAACACTACGAGCAGTACTTC. Protein: CASSIGSGEHYEQYF.